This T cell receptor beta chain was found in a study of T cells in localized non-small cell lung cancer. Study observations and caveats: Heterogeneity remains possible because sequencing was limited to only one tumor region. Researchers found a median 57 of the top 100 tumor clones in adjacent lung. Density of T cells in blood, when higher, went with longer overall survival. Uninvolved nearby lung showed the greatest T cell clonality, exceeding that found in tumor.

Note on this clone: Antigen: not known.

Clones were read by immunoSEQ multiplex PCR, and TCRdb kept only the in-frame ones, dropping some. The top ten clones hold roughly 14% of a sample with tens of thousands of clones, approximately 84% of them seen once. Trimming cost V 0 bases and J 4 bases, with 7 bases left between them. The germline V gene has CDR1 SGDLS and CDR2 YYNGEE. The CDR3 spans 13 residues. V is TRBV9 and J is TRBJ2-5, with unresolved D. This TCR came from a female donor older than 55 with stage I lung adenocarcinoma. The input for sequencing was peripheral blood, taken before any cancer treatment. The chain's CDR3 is CASSVVGGETQYF. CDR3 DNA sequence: TGTGCCAGCAGCGTAGTCGGTGGAGAGACCCAGTACTTC.